One TCR beta chain is described in this entry. Its matching antigen is unknown. The PCR ran on 60 Vbeta and 13 Jbeta primers. Original processing notes: About 12 million of some 80 million unique TCR beta chains were shared, per a later count. TCRdb keeps only in-frame clones here, not all; method: immunoSEQ multiplex PCR. Clone size and V and J calls were adopted from that table, with D and trimming inferred from the DNA. The sample shows some 190,000 clones, roughly 75% of them seen only once. Germline CDR1 reads MNHEY; CDR2 reads SMNVEV (reference sequence). CDR3 length equals 16 residues. Losses at the gene ends were 1 base for V and 6 bases for J; bases not matched to a gene: 7. The data stem from a study of cytomegalovirus exposure and HLA in healthy donors. Findings and caveats of the study: Cytomegalovirus association was assigned to some 160 TCR beta chains. As a later analysis revealed, most CMV-associated TCR beta chains appeared HLA-restricted.

The chain is built from TRBV27 and TRBJ2-1, with 9 nucleotides matching TRBD2. Specimen: PBMCs. The TCR was taken from a woman aged 25 to 45 in good health and CMV-seronegative. The CDR3 reads CASSLWVAGAPNEQFF. The CDR3 nucleotides are TGTGCCAGCAGTTTATGGGTAGCGGGGGCCCCCAATGAGCAGTTCTTC.